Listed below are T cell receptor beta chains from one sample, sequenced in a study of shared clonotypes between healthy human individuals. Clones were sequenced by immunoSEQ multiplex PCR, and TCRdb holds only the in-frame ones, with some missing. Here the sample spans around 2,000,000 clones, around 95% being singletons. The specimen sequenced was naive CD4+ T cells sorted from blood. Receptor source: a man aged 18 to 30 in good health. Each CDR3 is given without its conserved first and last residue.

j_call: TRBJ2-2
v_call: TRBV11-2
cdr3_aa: ASSRDSNTGELF

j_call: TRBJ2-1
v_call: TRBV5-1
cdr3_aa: ASSFSNNEQF

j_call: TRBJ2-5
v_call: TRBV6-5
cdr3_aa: ASSYSGSGTAETQY

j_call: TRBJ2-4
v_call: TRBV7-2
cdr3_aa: ASSNSVLAKNIQY

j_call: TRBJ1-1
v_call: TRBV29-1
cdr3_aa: SVASGGWNTEAF

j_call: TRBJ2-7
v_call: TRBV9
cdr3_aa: ASSPRQGGGSYEQY

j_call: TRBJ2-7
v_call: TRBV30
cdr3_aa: ACQGSYEQY

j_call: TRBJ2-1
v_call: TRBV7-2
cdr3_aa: ASSLGAGPTNEQF

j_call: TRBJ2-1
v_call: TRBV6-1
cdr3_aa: ASSRAYNEQF

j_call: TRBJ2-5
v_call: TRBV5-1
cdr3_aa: ASSSGLAGGQETQY

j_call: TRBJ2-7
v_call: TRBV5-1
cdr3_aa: ASSLEVLGEQY

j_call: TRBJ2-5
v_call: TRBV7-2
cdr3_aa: ASSSYQGNQETQY

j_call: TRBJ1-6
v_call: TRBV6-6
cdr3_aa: ASSYSYGTVYSPLH

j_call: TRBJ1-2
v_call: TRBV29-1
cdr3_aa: SVESADSGGYT

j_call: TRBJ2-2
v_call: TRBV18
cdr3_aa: ASSPLSGVPGELF

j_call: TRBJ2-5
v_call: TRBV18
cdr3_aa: ASSPEELQETQY

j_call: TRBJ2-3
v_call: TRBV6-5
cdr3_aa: ASSYTQPIFTDTQY

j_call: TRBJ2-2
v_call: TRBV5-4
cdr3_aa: ASSPPRSNTGELF

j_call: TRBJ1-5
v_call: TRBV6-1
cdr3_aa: ASSEVDYYSNQPQH

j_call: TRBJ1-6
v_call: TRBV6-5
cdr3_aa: ASTGRGNNSPLH

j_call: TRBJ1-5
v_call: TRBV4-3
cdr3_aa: ASSRGRGNSNQPQH

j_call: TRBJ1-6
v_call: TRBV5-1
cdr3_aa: ASSLGTGISPLH

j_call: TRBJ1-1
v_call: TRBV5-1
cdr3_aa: ASSLKGVGEAF

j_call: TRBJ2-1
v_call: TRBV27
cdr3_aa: ASSLPITSGRLNEQF

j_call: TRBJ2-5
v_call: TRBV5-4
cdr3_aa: ASSGGIQETQY

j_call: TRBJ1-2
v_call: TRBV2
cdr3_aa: ASSESRAGASNYGYT

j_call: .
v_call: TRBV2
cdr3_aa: ASSGQADNYEQY

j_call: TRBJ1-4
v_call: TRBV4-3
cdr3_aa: ASSQVGTGGFEKLF

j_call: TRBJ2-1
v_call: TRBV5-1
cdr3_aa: ASSSDALSYNEQF

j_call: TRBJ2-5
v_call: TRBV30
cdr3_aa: AWSGSDRSGAQY

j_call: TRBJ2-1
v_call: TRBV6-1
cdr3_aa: ASRGAGLASSEQF

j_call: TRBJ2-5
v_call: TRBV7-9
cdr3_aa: ASSLGTAQETQY

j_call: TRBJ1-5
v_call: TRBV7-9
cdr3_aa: ASGSNSNQPQH

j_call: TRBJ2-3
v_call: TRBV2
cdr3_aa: ASSARSGWQY

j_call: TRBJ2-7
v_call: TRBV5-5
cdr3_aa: ASSLGTGEKQY

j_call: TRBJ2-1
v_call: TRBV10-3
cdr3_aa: AISEPLAGNEQF

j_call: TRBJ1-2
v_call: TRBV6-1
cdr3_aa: ASSEVWSNYGYT

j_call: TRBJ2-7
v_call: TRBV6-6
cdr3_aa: ASSATSGRPFYEQY

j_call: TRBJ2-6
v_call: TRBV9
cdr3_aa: ASSVGGAGGANVLT

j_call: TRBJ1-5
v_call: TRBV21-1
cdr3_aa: ASSKPYRDRHNQPQH

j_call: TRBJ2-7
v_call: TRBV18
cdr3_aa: ASSPPGQTYEQY

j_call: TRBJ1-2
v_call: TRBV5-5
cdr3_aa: ASSLRGSYYGYT

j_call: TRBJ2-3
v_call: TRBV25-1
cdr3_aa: ASSETSGTTDTQY

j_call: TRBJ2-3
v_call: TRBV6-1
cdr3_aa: ATTTSGNTDTQY

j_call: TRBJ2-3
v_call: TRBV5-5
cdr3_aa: ASSFLTSGSTDTQY

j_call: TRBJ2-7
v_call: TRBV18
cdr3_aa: ASSQRDYSYEQY

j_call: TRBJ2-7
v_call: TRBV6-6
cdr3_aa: ASSSERREYYEQY

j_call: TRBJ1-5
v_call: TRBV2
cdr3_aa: ASMNRVGQPQH

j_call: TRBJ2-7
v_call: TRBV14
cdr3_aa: ASSQDVNPYEQY

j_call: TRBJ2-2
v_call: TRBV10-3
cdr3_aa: AISAGATPGELF

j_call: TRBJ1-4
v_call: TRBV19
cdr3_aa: ASSQNRGEKLF

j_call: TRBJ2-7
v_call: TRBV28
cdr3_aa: ASSSRDRVGGSYEQY

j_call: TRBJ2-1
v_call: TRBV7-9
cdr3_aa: ASSAQGLALGNEQF

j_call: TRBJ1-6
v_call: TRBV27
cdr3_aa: ASSLSRNNSPLH

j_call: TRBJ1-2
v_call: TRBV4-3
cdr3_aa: ASSQEGTGGLGYT

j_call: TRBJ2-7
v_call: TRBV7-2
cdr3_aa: ASAHTRGTSYEQY

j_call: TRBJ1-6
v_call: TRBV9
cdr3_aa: ASSAGWVDNSPLH

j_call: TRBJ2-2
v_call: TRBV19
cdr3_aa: ASSHIRIANTGELF

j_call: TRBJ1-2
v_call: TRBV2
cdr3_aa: ASSGPGVSYGYT

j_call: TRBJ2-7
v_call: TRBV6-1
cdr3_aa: ASRGRDRVYEQY